These T cell receptor beta chains were read from a single sample in a study of cytomegalovirus exposure and HLA in healthy donors. Assay used: immunoSEQ multiplex PCR; TCRdb lists only in-frame clones, some missing. The sample lists more than 90,000 clones, almost 70% occurring once. Sequenced sample: PBMCs. The receptors shown here come from a man under 40 in good health and CMV-seropositive. CDR3s include the opening cysteine and the closing phenylalanine or tryptophan. Fields, in order: V gene, clone size, D gene, J gene, CDR3 DNA, CDR3 protein. The D gene is left open where the match is weak. Not all rows give a size; the values are once, few, many and, for expanded clones, a class.

v_call: TRBV7-2
clone_size: -
d_call: -
j_call: TRBJ2-5
cdr3_nt: TGTGCCAGCAGCTCCGCCAATCGGTTGGAGACCCAGTACTTC
cdr3_aa: CASSSANRLETQYF

v_call: TRBV11-2
clone_size: -
d_call: TRBD1
j_call: TRBJ2-1
cdr3_nt: TGTGCCAGCAGTCGGACAGGGGCGAAGAATGAGCAGTTCTTC
cdr3_aa: CASSRTGAKNEQFF

v_call: TRBV5-4
clone_size: -
d_call: TRBD1
j_call: TRBJ1-1
cdr3_nt: TGTGCCAGCAGCCGCGGACAGGGTCCTGAAGCTTTCTTT
cdr3_aa: CASSRGQGPEAFF

v_call: TRBV20-1
clone_size: -
d_call: -
j_call: TRBJ2-3
cdr3_nt: TGCAGTGCTAGGGGGGGAGATACGCAGTATTTT
cdr3_aa: CSARGGDTQYF

v_call: TRBV28
clone_size: -
d_call: TRBD1
j_call: TRBJ1-1
cdr3_nt: TGTGCCAGCAGCTCACCGGGACAGGGGGCTTGGGAAGCTTTCTTT
cdr3_aa: CASSSPGQGAWEAFF

v_call: TRBV5-6
clone_size: -
d_call: -
j_call: TRBJ2-5
cdr3_nt: TGTGCCAGCAGCTCGGCGGGGGCCGCAGTAACGGAGCAGTACTTC
cdr3_aa: CASSSAGAAVTEQYF

v_call: TRBV28
clone_size: -
d_call: -
j_call: TRBJ2-1
cdr3_nt: TGTGCCAGCAGTTTACCGAGGAATGAGCAGTTCTTC
cdr3_aa: CASSLPRNEQFF

v_call: TRBV15
clone_size: -
d_call: -
j_call: TRBJ1-1
cdr3_nt: TGTGCCACCAGCAGAGACCCGGACACAGCAGGTGAAGCTTTCTTT
cdr3_aa: CATSRDPDTAGEAFF

v_call: TRBV5-6
clone_size: -
d_call: TRBD1
j_call: TRBJ2-1
cdr3_nt: TGTGCCAGCAGCTTGGACAGGGGGAGCTCCTACAATGAGCAGTTCTTC
cdr3_aa: CASSLDRGSSYNEQFF

v_call: TRBV6-1
clone_size: few
d_call: TRBD1
j_call: TRBJ2-2
cdr3_nt: TGTGCCAGCAGGGCCGGGACAGGGAACACCGGGGAGCTGTTTTTT
cdr3_aa: CASRAGTGNTGELFF

v_call: TRBV7-2
clone_size: -
d_call: TRBD2
j_call: TRBJ2-3
cdr3_nt: TGTGCCAGCAGCCCTCCCATGGGGAGGGAGTGGACAGATACGCAGTATTTT
cdr3_aa: CASSPPMGREWTDTQYF

v_call: TRBV5-4
clone_size: -
d_call: -
j_call: TRBJ1-3
cdr3_nt: TGTGCCAGCAGCTTGGTGTCAGGCGCCTCTGGAAACACCATATATTTT
cdr3_aa: CASSLVSGASGNTIYF

v_call: TRBV9
clone_size: -
d_call: -
j_call: TRBJ1-6
cdr3_nt: TGTGCCAGCAGCGTCGGGGGTTCCTATAATTCACCCCTCCACTTT
cdr3_aa: CASSVGGSYNSPLHF

v_call: TRBV30
clone_size: -
d_call: -
j_call: TRBJ1-1
cdr3_nt: TGTGCCTGGAGTGAGGGGGGGGTCACTGAAGCTTTCTTT
cdr3_aa: CAWSEGGVTEAFF

v_call: TRBV2
clone_size: -
d_call: -
j_call: TRBJ2-4
cdr3_nt: TGTGCCAGCAGGCTGACAGAAAACATTCAGTACTTC
cdr3_aa: CASRLTENIQYF

v_call: TRBV5-1
clone_size: -
d_call: TRBD2
j_call: TRBJ2-7
cdr3_nt: TGCGCCAGCAGCTTGGATCTAGCGGGGGGGTCTGCCTACGAGCAGTACTTC
cdr3_aa: CASSLDLAGGSAYEQYF

v_call: TRBV6-1
clone_size: -
d_call: -
j_call: TRBJ1-4
cdr3_nt: TGTGCCAGCAGTCGGACCTCGGGAGGGGAAAAACTGTTTTTT
cdr3_aa: CASSRTSGGEKLFF

v_call: TRBV5-4
clone_size: -
d_call: TRBD1
j_call: TRBJ1-3
cdr3_nt: TGTGCCAGCAGCTTAAATACAGGGGCGGGAGGAAACACCATATATTTT
cdr3_aa: CASSLNTGAGGNTIYF

v_call: TRBV7-6
clone_size: few
d_call: TRBD2
j_call: TRBJ2-3
cdr3_nt: TGTGCCAGCAGCTTAGAAGCGGGGGGGCCTTGGGATACGCAGTATTTT
cdr3_aa: CASSLEAGGPWDTQYF

v_call: TRBV6-1
clone_size: -
d_call: TRBD2
j_call: TRBJ2-3
cdr3_nt: TGTGCCAGCACCAGACTAGCGGGAGGCACAGATACGCAGTATTTT
cdr3_aa: CASTRLAGGTDTQYF

v_call: TRBV7-2
clone_size: -
d_call: -
j_call: TRBJ1-1
cdr3_nt: TGTGCCAGCAGCCTCAAAACCGACTACTTAGAAGCTTTCTTT
cdr3_aa: CASSLKTDYLEAFF

v_call: TRBV9
clone_size: few
d_call: TRBD1
j_call: TRBJ1-1
cdr3_nt: TGTGCCAGCAGCGCCGGGACAGGGGGCACTGAAGCTTTCTTT
cdr3_aa: CASSAGTGGTEAFF

v_call: TRBV7-3
clone_size: -
d_call: TRBD2
j_call: TRBJ2-1
cdr3_nt: TGTGCCAGCATCCCTTGGGCGGGGGGGCAAGGGCAGTTCTTC
cdr3_aa: CASIPWAGGQGQFF

v_call: TRBV5-6
clone_size: -
d_call: TRBD1
j_call: TRBJ1-4
cdr3_nt: TGTGCCAGCAGCTGGGGACAGGGGATGGAAGAAAAACTGTTTTTT
cdr3_aa: CASSWGQGMEEKLFF

v_call: TRBV5-1
clone_size: -
d_call: -
j_call: TRBJ1-4
cdr3_nt: TGCGCCAGCAGCTACAAACCGTTACAGGGAGCAACTAATGAAAAACTGTTTTTT
cdr3_aa: CASSYKPLQGATNEKLFF

v_call: TRBV7-3
clone_size: few
d_call: -
j_call: TRBJ2-2
cdr3_nt: TGTGCCAGCAGCTTAGGAGGGGACCCCGGGGAGCTGTTTTTT
cdr3_aa: CASSLGGDPGELFF

v_call: TRBV27
clone_size: -
d_call: -
j_call: TRBJ1-5
cdr3_nt: TGTGCCAGCAGTTTAGCTCCCGGGTTGGATCAGCCCCAGCATTTT
cdr3_aa: CASSLAPGLDQPQHF

v_call: TRBV13
clone_size: -
d_call: -
j_call: TRBJ2-7
cdr3_nt: TGTGCCAGCAGCCCCGGGCGGGTCCGTAGCTCCTACGAGCAGTACTTC
cdr3_aa: CASSPGRVRSSYEQYF

v_call: TRBV25-1
clone_size: -
d_call: -
j_call: TRBJ1-1
cdr3_nt: TGTGCCAGCAGTGAATTCGGGGGGAACACTGAAGCTTTCTTT
cdr3_aa: CASSEFGGNTEAFF

v_call: TRBV28
clone_size: -
d_call: TRBD1
j_call: TRBJ1-1
cdr3_nt: TGTGCCAGCAGTCGGGGGACAGGGAACACTGAAGCTTTCTTT
cdr3_aa: CASSRGTGNTEAFF

v_call: TRBV9
clone_size: -
d_call: TRBD1
j_call: TRBJ2-3
cdr3_nt: TGTGCCAGCAGCGCCTCCGGGACAGGGGGCCCAGATACGCAGTATTTT
cdr3_aa: CASSASGTGGPDTQYF

v_call: TRBV2
clone_size: -
d_call: -
j_call: TRBJ1-6
cdr3_nt: TGTGGGACAAGGAATTCACCCCTCCACTTT
cdr3_aa: CGTRNSPLHF

v_call: TRBV9
clone_size: -
d_call: -
j_call: TRBJ1-2
cdr3_nt: TGTGCCAGAGGGGGGGGCTATGGCTACACCTTC
cdr3_aa: CARGGGYGYTF

v_call: TRBV2
clone_size: few
d_call: -
j_call: TRBJ2-2
cdr3_nt: TGTGCCAGCAAGGAGGTGGACTCCCACACCGGGGAGCTGTTTTTT
cdr3_aa: CASKEVDSHTGELFF

v_call: TRBV11-2
clone_size: -
d_call: -
j_call: TRBJ1-1
cdr3_nt: TGTGCCAGCAGCTTTCAAATTTCGGTGTTGGCTGAAGCTTTCTTT
cdr3_aa: CASSFQISVLAEAFF

v_call: TRBV4-2
clone_size: -
d_call: TRBD2
j_call: TRBJ2-2
cdr3_nt: TGTGCCAGCAGCCCCAGGACTAGCGCGGACACCGGGGAGCTGTTTTTT
cdr3_aa: CASSPRTSADTGELFF

v_call: TRBV5-1
clone_size: -
d_call: -
j_call: TRBJ2-7
cdr3_nt: TGCGCCAGCAGGATCTTGGCTAGCGACTACGAGCAGTACTTC
cdr3_aa: CASRILASDYEQYF

v_call: TRBV6-1
clone_size: -
d_call: -
j_call: TRBJ2-7
cdr3_nt: TGTGCCAGCAGGGAACAGGGTAAGGTTCCCGATGAGCAGTACTTC
cdr3_aa: CASREQGKVPDEQYF

v_call: TRBV5-1
clone_size: -
d_call: -
j_call: TRBJ2-1
cdr3_nt: TGCGCCAGCAGCTTGGTTGTACAGGGACAAAATGAGCAGTTCTTC
cdr3_aa: CASSLVVQGQNEQFF

v_call: TRBV7-6
clone_size: -
d_call: TRBD2
j_call: TRBJ2-5
cdr3_nt: TGTGCCAGCAGCGGCCGGACTAGCGGGGGGGCTTTGGAGACCCAGTACTTC
cdr3_aa: CASSGRTSGGALETQYF

v_call: TRBV19
clone_size: few
d_call: TRBD1
j_call: TRBJ1-1
cdr3_nt: TGTGCCACTGAGACAGGGGTGAACACTGAAGCTTTCTTT
cdr3_aa: CATETGVNTEAFF

v_call: TRBV5-1
clone_size: -
d_call: -
j_call: TRBJ1-1
cdr3_nt: TGCGCCAGCAGCTTGACTGGGGACTTTGAAGCTTTCTTT
cdr3_aa: CASSLTGDFEAFF

v_call: TRBV11-1
clone_size: -
d_call: TRBD1
j_call: TRBJ2-2
cdr3_nt: TGTGCCAGCAGCTTTGGACAGGGTGCAGCATCCGGGGAGCTGTTTTTT
cdr3_aa: CASSFGQGAASGELFF

v_call: TRBV10-3
clone_size: -
d_call: TRBD1
j_call: TRBJ1-2
cdr3_nt: TGTGCCATCAGTGCGGGGACAGGGGGGCACTATGGCTACACCTTC
cdr3_aa: CAISAGTGGHYGYTF

v_call: TRBV7-9
clone_size: -
d_call: TRBD2
j_call: TRBJ2-1
cdr3_nt: TGTGCCAGCAGCTTAGTGGTAGGACTAGCGGGAGGAGATGAGCAGTTCTTC
cdr3_aa: CASSLVVGLAGGDEQFF

v_call: TRBV6-5
clone_size: few
d_call: TRBD1
j_call: TRBJ1-1
cdr3_nt: TGTGCCAGCAGTTCGATCGGGACAGCCTTGAATGCTTTCTTT
cdr3_aa: CASSSIGTALNAFF

v_call: TRBV30
clone_size: few
d_call: -
j_call: TRBJ1-5
cdr3_nt: TGTGCCTGGAGTAGCAAGGGGAATCAGCCCCAGCATTTT
cdr3_aa: CAWSSKGNQPQHF

v_call: TRBV7-7
clone_size: -
d_call: -
j_call: TRBJ2-5
cdr3_nt: TGTGCTAGCAGCTTGGAAGGGGGAGAGACCCAGTACTTC
cdr3_aa: CASSLEGGETQYF

v_call: TRBV9
clone_size: once
d_call: TRBD2
j_call: TRBJ2-3
cdr3_nt: TGTGCCAGCAGCGTAGAGGTGGGAGCGGGAGTAAAGTATTTT
cdr3_aa: CASSVEVGAGVKYF

v_call: TRBV5-1
clone_size: -
d_call: TRBD2
j_call: TRBJ2-7
cdr3_nt: TGCGCCAGCAGCTCCGGGACTAGCGGGGGGGCCGAGCCCTACGAGCAGTACTTC
cdr3_aa: CASSSGTSGGAEPYEQYF

v_call: TRBV6-5
clone_size: -
d_call: TRBD1
j_call: TRBJ1-4
cdr3_nt: TGTGCCAGCAGCGCTACAGGGGGTGTCGCGGAAAAACTGTTTTTT
cdr3_aa: CASSATGGVAEKLFF

v_call: TRBV4-3
clone_size: few
d_call: TRBD1
j_call: TRBJ1-3
cdr3_nt: TGCGCCAGCAGCCAAGGGACAGGGGGAAACACCATATATTTT
cdr3_aa: CASSQGTGGNTIYF

v_call: TRBV7-7
clone_size: -
d_call: -
j_call: TRBJ2-3
cdr3_nt: TGTGCTAGCAGCTTATCGGTGGGAGCTAGCACAGATACGCAGTATTTT
cdr3_aa: CASSLSVGASTDTQYF

v_call: TRBV11-3
clone_size: -
d_call: -
j_call: TRBJ2-1
cdr3_nt: TGTGCCAGCAGCTCAAAGCGTCCATCCTACAATGAGCAGTTCTTC
cdr3_aa: CASSSKRPSYNEQFF

v_call: TRBV11-1
clone_size: -
d_call: -
j_call: TRBJ1-2
cdr3_nt: TGTGCCAGCAGCCCGGACAGAAGTAACTATGGCTACACCTTC
cdr3_aa: CASSPDRSNYGYTF

v_call: TRBV10-3
clone_size: -
d_call: -
j_call: TRBJ2-2
cdr3_nt: TGTGCCATCAGTGCGGTTAACACAGAACCCCCCGACACCGGGGAGCTGTTTTTT
cdr3_aa: CAISAVNTEPPDTGELFF

v_call: TRBV6-1
clone_size: -
d_call: TRBD1
j_call: TRBJ1-1
cdr3_nt: TGTGCCAGCAGTGAAGGGACAGGGGGCTTTTATTGGAACACTGAAGCTTTCTTT
cdr3_aa: CASSEGTGGFYWNTEAFF

v_call: TRBV5-4
clone_size: -
d_call: -
j_call: TRBJ1-4
cdr3_nt: TGTGCCAGCAGCTCGGGGGGGCAAGGGGAAAAACTGTTTTTT
cdr3_aa: CASSSGGQGEKLFF

v_call: TRBV29-1
clone_size: -
d_call: -
j_call: TRBJ1-2
cdr3_nt: TGCAGCGTTGAGGGCTTGGTCCATGGCTACACCTTC
cdr3_aa: CSVEGLVHGYTF